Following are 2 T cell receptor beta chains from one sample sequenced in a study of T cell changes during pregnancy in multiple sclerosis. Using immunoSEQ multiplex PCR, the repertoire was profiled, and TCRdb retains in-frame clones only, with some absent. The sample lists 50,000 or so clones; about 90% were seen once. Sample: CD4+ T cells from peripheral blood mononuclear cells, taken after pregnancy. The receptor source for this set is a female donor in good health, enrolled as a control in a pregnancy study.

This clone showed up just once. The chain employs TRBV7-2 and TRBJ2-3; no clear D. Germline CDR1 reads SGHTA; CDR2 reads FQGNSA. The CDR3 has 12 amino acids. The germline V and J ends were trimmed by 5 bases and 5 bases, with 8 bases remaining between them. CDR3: CASSRTGDTQYF. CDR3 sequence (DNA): TGTGCCAGCAGCCGTACCGGAGATACGCAGTATTTT.

CDR3 loop: CASSRLGSYNEQFF. The DNA of the CDR3 is TGTGCCAGCAGCCGTCTAGGATCTTACAATGAGCAGTTCTTC. The chain couples TRBV11-1 to TRBJ2-1, with unresolved D. Germline CDR1 reads SGHAT; CDR2 reads FQDESV (reference sequence). Trimming left V 5 bases short and J 4 bases short, with 12 bases between. This CDR3 has 14 amino acids.